Presented here are 5 T cell receptor beta chains from one specimen sequenced in a study of T cells in Graves' hyperthyroidism and ophthalmopathy. There were TCR beta CDR3 regions amplified from RNA transcripts. The TCR CDR3 was amplified in a first-round RT-PCR using the HTBI primer set. TCRdb processed the multiplex PCR reads anew with MiXCR; each CDR3 protein has one entry. The sample contains a few hundred thousand distinct CDR3 sequences, approximately 49% of which appear only once. Material for sequencing was peripheral blood or thyroid tissue (not recorded which). The receptor set was obtained from an adult woman with Graves' disease, either hyperthyroidism or ophthalmopathy (not recorded which).

This clonotype was counted many times. The chain has TRBV7-6 and TRBJ2-5; 8 bases are a match to TRBD1. Germline CDR1 is SGHVS and CDR2 is FNYEAQ. V lost 8 bases and J lost 4; bases outside the gene matches: 9. The CDR3 extends over 14 amino acids. This CDR3 reads CASVKQGGPETQYF. CDR3 nucleotide sequence: TGTGCCAGCGTAAAACAGGGGGGTCCAGAGACCCAGTACTTC.

In the case of this clonotype: The junction and the germline gene differ at one end; a read error may be behind it. The chain couples TRBV9 to TRBJ1-6; TRBD1 might be the D (5 bases). The CDR3 spans 12 residues. Looked up from germline, CDR1 is SGDLS and CDR2 is YYNGEE. CDR3 in DNA: TGTACCAGCAGGGTAGGGGATTCACCCCTCCACTTT. It is translated as CTSRVGDSPLHF.

The V gene is TRBV2, the J gene TRBJ2-7; possible D gene TRBD1, 5 bases. This CDR3 is 14 amino acids long. The ends were cut back, 2 bases at V and 0 bases at J, with 8 bases in the middle. From germline, CDR1 is SNHLY and CDR2 FYNNEI. CDR3 residues: CASSEIRVSYEQYF. The CDR3 nucleotides read TGTGCCAGCAGTGAAATCAGGGTCTCCTACGAGCAGTACTTC. Complete variable domain (other parts from reference TRBV2 and TRBJ2-7): EPEVTQTPSHQVTQMGQEVILRCVPISNHLYFYWYRQILGQKVEFLVSFYNNEISEKSEIFDDQFSVERPDGSNFTLKIRSTKLEDSAMYFCASSEIRVSYEQYFGPGTRLTVT.

This clonotype was counted ten times or more. The V gene is TRBV7-2, the J gene TRBJ2-7; D is unclear. The CDR3 is 15 residues long. Germline CDR1 is SGHTA and CDR2 is FQGNSA. V was cut by 3 bases and J by 5 bases, with 17 bases left in between. The CDR3 here is CASSFRSGLVNEQYF. The CDR3, as DNA: TGTGCCAGCAGCTTCAGGTCAGGCCTCGTCAACGAGCAGTACTTC.

The rearrangement links TRBV9 to TRBJ2-3; D is undetermined. Germline V lookup: CDR1 SGDLS, CDR2 YYNGEE. The CDR3 spans 14 residues. V lost 2 bases and J 5 bases, leaving 12 bases between the germline ends. The CDR3 bases are TGTGCCAGCAGCGTCGAGCTCGAAAGAGATACGCAGTATTTT. Protein: CASSVELERDTQYF.